The 2 T cell receptor beta chains below come from one sample, sequenced in a study of CD8 T cells in ankylosing spondylitis. TCRdb used MiXCR to reprocess the 5' RACE reads, holding one entry per CDR3 protein. The repertoire holds 200,000 to 250,000 distinct CDR3 sequences, with 20% to 30% as singletons. The source material was blood, either unsorted or a sorted T cell fraction (not recorded which). The receptors originated from a male donor with ankylosing spondylitis or in good health (not recorded which).

This clonotype was detected many times. V usage is TRBV6-2 or TRBV6-3 and J usage is TRBJ2-3, with unresolved D. Germline CDR1 reads MNHEY; CDR2 reads SVGEGT. The CDR3 totals 13 residues. Trimming cost V 3 bases and J 11 bases, with 15 bases left between them. As DNA, the CDR3 is TGTGCCAGCAGTTATAGCACGCCAATAGAGCAGTATTTT. Residues: CASSYSTPIEQYF.

This clonotype was seen repeatedly, ten times or more. V and J are TRBV5-8 and TRBJ2-2; D unclear. The CDR3 is made up of 13 amino acids. Germline V gene data show CDR1 as SGHTS and CDR2 as YDEGEE. The V gene lost 1 base and the J gene lost 4 bases, with 5 bases spanning the gap. The CDR3 here is CASSLFVTGELFF. CDR3 bases: TGTGCCAGCAGCTTGTTCGTCACCGGGGAGCTGTTTTTT.